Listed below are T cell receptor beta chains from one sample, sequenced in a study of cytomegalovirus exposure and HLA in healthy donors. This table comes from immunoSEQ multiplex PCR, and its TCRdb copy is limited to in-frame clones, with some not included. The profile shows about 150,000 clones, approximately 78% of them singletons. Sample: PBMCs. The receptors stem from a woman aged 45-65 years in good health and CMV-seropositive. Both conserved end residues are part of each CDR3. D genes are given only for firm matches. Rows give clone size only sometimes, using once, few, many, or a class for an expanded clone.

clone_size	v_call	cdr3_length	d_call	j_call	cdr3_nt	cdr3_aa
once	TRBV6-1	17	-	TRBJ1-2	TGTGCCAGCAGTGAATTTAGGAGAGGTGTAGGTGACTATAGCTACACCTTC	CASSEFRRGVGDYSYTF
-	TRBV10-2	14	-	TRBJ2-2	TGCGCCAGCAGTGAGGCAGCGGGCTCTGGGGAGCTGTTTTTT	CASSEAAGSGELFF
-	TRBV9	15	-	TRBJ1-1	TGTGCCAGCAGCGTAGGTGGGGGCCCGAACACTGAAGCTTTCTTT	CASSVGGGPNTEAFF
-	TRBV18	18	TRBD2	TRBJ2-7	TGTGCCAGCTCACCATTTCGAGTGTCTAGCGGGAGTACCAACGAGCAGTACTTC	CASSPFRVSSGSTNEQYF
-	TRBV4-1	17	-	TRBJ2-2	TGCGCCAGCAGCCGGATTTATCCAGGGGCTAACACCGGGGAGCTGTTTTTT	CASSRIYPGANTGELFF
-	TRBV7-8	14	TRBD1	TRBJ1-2	TGTGCCAGCAGCCGACGGGACAGGGCCTATGGCTACACCTTC	CASSRRDRAYGYTF
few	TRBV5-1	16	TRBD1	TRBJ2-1	TGCGCCAGCAGCAGACAGGGTATGGCCGATTACAATGAGCAGTTCTTC	CASSRQGMADYNEQFF
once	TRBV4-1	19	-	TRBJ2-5	TGCGCCAGCAGCCGTCAAAACATTTTATCTAGGTTTGGTTCAGAGACCCAGTACTTC	CASSRQNILSRFGSETQYF
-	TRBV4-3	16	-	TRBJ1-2	TGCGCCAGCAGCCAAGTTTCCAACAGTCCTAACTATGGCTACACCTTC	CASSQVSNSPNYGYTF
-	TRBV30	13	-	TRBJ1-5	TGTGCCTGGAGTGTTATGGAGAATCAGCCCCAGCATTTT	CAWSVMENQPQHF
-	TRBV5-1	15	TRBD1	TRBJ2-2	TGCGCCAGCAGCTGGACAGGGGGAAGGGCCGGGGAGCTGTTTTTT	CASSWTGGRAGELFF
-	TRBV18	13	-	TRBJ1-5	TGTGCCAGCTCACCACTGACGGGACAATGGCCTTCTTTT	CASSPLTGQWPSF
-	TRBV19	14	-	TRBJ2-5	TGTGCCAGTAGTATGAAGCGGGACCAAGAGACCCAGTACTTC	CASSMKRDQETQYF
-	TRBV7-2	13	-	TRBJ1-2	TGTGCCAGCAGCTTAGGACAGTACGATGGCTACGCCTTC	CASSLGQYDGYAF
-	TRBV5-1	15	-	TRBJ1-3	TGCGCCAGCAGCTTGGACGGTCACTCTGGAAACACCATATATTTT	CASSLDGHSGNTIYF
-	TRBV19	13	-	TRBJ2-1	TGTGCCAGTAGTTACGGTTCCTACAATGAGCAGTTCTTC	CASSYGSYNEQFF
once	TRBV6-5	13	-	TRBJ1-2	TGTGCCAGCAATCCCACAGGGATAGATGGCTACACCTTC	CASNPTGIDGYTF
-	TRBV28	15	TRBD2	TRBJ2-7	TGTGCCAGCAGTTTATTGGCGGGAGGGTCCTACGAGCAGTACTTC	CASSLLAGGSYEQYF
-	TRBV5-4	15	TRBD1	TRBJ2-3	TGTGCCAGCAGCTTGGGTGGACAGGGCACAGATACGCAGTATTTT	CASSLGGQGTDTQYF
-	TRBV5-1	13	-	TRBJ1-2	TGCGCCAGCAGCTTGTACCAGGGGAATGGCTACACCTTC	CASSLYQGNGYTF
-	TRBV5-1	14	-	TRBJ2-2	TGCGCCAGCAGCTTCCCTAGTTATGACGGGGAGCTGTTTTTT	CASSFPSYDGELFF
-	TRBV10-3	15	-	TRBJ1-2	TGTGCCATCAGTGAGCAGGGGCTCTTACAGTATGGCTACACCTTC	CAISEQGLLQYGYTF
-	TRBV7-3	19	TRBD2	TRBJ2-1	TGTGCCAGCAGCCCAACTGGGACTAGCGGGGGGGGCTCCTACAATGAGCAGTTCTTC	CASSPTGTSGGGSYNEQFF
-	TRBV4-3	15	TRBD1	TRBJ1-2	TGCGCCAGCAGCCAATCAAGCAGGGGGGCCTATGGCTACACCTTC	CASSQSSRGAYGYTF
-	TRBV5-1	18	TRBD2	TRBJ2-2	TGCGCCAGCAGCTTGGGGACTAGCGGGAGGAAGAACACCGGGGAGCTGTTTTTT	CASSLGTSGRKNTGELFF
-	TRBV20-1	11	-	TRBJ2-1	TGCAGTGCTAGCCGCTACAATGAGCAGTTCTTC	CSASRYNEQFF
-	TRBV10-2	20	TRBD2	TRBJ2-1	TGCGCCAGCAGCCCAGTTATGCTCACTGGACTAGCAGCTGATGACAATGAGCAGTTCTTC	CASSPVMLTGLAADDNEQFF
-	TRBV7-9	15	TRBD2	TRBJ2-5	TGTGCCAGCAGCTTAGTGACGGGAGGGCAAGAGACCCAGTACTTC	CASSLVTGGQETQYF
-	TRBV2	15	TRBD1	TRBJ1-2	TGTGCCAGCAGGGCCGGGACAGGGGATAACTATGGCTACACCTTC	CASRAGTGDNYGYTF
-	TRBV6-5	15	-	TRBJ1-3	TGTGCCAGCAGCAGCCAGGGGATCTCTGGAAACACCATATATTTT	CASSSQGISGNTIYF
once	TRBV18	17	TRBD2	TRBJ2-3	TGTGCCAGCTCACCGGTGGCTAGCGGAGGCCCCACAGATACGCAGTATTTT	CASSPVASGGPTDTQYF
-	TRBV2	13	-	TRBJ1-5	TGTGCCACCGCGGACAGAGACAATCAGCCCCAGCATTTT	CATADRDNQPQHF
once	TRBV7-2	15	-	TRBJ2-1	TGTGCCAGCAGCTTAGGCGCGGGTAACGGCAATGAGCAGTTCTTC	CASSLGAGNGNEQFF
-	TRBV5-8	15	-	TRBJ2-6	TGTGCCAGCAGCTCGACTGCCGCTGGGGCCAACGTCCTGACTTTC	CASSSTAAGANVLTF
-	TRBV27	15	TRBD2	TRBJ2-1	TGTGCCAGCAGTAATAGCGGGGGGGCCTACAATGAGCAGTTCTTC	CASSNSGGAYNEQFF
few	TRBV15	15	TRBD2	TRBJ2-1	TGTGCCACCAGCAGCGGACTAGCGGGAGTTAATGAGCAGTTCTTC	CATSSGLAGVNEQFF
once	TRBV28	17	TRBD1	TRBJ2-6	TGTGCCAGCAGTTCCCCATTTCAGGGGGCTGGGGCCAACGTCCTGACTTTC	CASSSPFQGAGANVLTF
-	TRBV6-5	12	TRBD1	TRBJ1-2	TGTGCCAGCACTTACAGGGGAACTGGCTACACCTTC	CASTYRGTGYTF
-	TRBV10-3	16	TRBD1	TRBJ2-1	TGTGCCATCAGTGGGGCTGGGCAGGGGGCTTGGAATGAGCAGTTCTTC	CAISGAGQGAWNEQFF
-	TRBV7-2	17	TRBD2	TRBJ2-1	TGTGCCAGCAGCTTTCAGCGACCGGGACTAGCGGGAGATGAGCAGTTCTTC	CASSFQRPGLAGDEQFF
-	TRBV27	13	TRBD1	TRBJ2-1	TGTGCCAGCAGTTTATCGGACAGGGACGAGCAGTTCTTC	CASSLSDRDEQFF
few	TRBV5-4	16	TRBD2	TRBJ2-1	TGTGCCAGCAGCCCCCGGACCTCCGGGACTAAAAATGAGCAGTTCTTC	CASSPRTSGTKNEQFF
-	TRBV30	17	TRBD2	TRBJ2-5	TGTGCCTGGAGTGTAGGGGGACTGGCGGGGGGGCAAGAGACCCAGTACTTC	CAWSVGGLAGGQETQYF
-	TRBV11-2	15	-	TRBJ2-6	TGTGCCAGCAGCTTACAGGGGTCTGGGGCCAACGTCCTGACTTTC	CASSLQGSGANVLTF
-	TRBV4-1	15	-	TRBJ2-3	TGCGCCAGCAGCCAGGGGGGAAGTAGCACAGATACGCAGTATTTT	CASSQGGSSTDTQYF
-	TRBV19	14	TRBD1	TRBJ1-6	TGTGCCAGTAGAGGGACAGGGAGAAATTCACCCCTCCACTTT	CASRGTGRNSPLHF
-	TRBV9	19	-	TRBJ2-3	TGTGCCAGCAGCGCATCAGGGGCTCGAGGAGGCTCTCACGCAGATACGCAGTATTTT	CASSASGARGGSHADTQYF
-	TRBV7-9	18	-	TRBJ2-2	TGTGCCAGCAGCTTGCAGGGGCCCCGCCTAGCGAACACCGGGGAGCTGTTTTTT	CASSLQGPRLANTGELFF
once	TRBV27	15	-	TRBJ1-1	TGTGCCAGCAGTTCCTGGCAGGCGTTGAACACTGAAGCTTTCTTT	CASSSWQALNTEAFF
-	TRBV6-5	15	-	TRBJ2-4	TGTGCCAGCAGTACCGGCCCTGGAGAGGTGAACATTCAGTACTTC	CASSTGPGEVNIQYF
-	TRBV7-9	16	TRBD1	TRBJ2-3	TGTGCCAGCAGCTCTTCAGGGGGCGCGTTTACAGATACGCAGTATTTT	CASSSSGGAFTDTQYF
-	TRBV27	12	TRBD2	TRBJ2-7	TGTGCCAGCAGTCCGGGGGGGTTCGAGCAGTACTTC	CASSPGGFEQYF
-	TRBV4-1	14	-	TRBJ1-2	TGCGCCAGCAGCCGGGAGGTCGTTAAATATGGCTACACCTTC	CASSREVVKYGYTF
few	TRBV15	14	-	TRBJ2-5	TGTGCCACCAGCAGAGATGGGCAGCAAGAGACCCAGTACTTC	CATSRDGQQETQYF